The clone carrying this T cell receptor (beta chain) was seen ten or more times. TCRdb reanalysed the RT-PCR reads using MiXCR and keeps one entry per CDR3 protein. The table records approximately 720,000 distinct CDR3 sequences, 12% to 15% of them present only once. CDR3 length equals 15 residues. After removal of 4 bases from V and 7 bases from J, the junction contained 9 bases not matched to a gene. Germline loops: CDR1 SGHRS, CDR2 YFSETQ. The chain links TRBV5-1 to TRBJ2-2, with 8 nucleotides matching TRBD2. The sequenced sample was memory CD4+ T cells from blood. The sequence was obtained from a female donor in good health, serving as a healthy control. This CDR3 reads CASSPREGRVGELFF. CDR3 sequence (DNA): TGCGCCAGCAGCCCCCGGGAGGGAAGAGTCGGGGAGCTGTTTTTT.